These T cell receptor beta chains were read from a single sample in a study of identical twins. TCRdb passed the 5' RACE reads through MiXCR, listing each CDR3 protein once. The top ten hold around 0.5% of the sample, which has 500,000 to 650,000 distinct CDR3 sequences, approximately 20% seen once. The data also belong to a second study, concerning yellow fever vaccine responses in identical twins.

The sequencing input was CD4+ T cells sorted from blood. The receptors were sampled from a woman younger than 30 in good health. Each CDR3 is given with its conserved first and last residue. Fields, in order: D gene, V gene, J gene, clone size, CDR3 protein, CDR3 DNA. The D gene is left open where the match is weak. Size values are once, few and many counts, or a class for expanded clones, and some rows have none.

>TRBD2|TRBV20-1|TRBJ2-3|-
CSASLPGLAGFTDTQYF
TGCAGTGCTAGCCTGCCGGGACTAGCGGGATTCACAGATACGCAGTATTTT
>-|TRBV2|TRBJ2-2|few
CASSKRESTTGELFF
TGTGCCAGCAGTAAAAGGGAGTCGACCACCGGGGAGCTGTTTTTT
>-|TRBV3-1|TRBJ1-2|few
CASSLSGGADGYTF
TGTGCCAGCAGCCTAAGTGGGGGGGCTGACGGCTACACCTTC
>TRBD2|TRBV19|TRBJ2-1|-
CASRLAGNEQFF
TGTGCCTCAAGACTAGCGGGTAATGAGCAGTTCTTC
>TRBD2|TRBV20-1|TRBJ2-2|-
CSAGSGSGTGELFF
TGCAGTGCTGGAAGCGGGAGTGGTACCGGGGAGCTGTTTTTT
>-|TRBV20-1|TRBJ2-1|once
CSAHGEGTSYNEQFF
TGCAGTGCACATGGCGAAGGGACTTCCTACAATGAGCAGTTCTTC
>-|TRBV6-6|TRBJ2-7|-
CASSPPYWNEQYF
TGTGCCAGCAGCCCCCCCTATTGGAACGAGCAGTACTTC
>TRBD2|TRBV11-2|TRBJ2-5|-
CASSPPGLAGVGETQYF
TGTGCCAGCAGCCCTCCCGGACTAGCGGGAGTTGGAGAGACCCAGTACTTC
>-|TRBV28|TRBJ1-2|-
CASRARVYGYTF
TGTGCCAGTCGGGCGCGCGTCTATGGCTACACCTTC
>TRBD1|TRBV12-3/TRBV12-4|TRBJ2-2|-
CASSLAGQGAGELFF
TGTGCCAGCAGTTTAGCGGGACAGGGGGCCGGGGAGCTGTTTTTT
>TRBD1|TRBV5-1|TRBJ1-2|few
CASSGLQGNYGYTF
TGCGCCAGCAGCGGATTACAGGGGAACTATGGCTACACCTTC
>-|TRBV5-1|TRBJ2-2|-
CVKDLDRWTDTGELFF
TGCGTTAAGGACCTTGACAGGTGGACGGACACCGGGGAGCTGTTTTTT
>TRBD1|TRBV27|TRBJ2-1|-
CASSRDRDRGGNEQFF
TGTGCCAGCAGCCGCGACCGGGACAGGGGCGGTAATGAGCAGTTCTTC
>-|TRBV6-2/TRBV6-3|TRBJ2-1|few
CASSYLAGSGYNEQFF
TGTGCCAGCAGTTACTTGGCGGGAAGCGGCTACAATGAGCAGTTCTTC
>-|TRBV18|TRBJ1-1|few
CASSPNEGIQGRSFF
TGTGCCAGCTCACCGAACGAGGGGATACAGGGAAGGTCTTTCTTT
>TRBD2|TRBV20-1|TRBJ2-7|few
CSARVTSFEQYF
TGCAGTGCTAGAGTGACTAGCTTTGAGCAGTACTTC
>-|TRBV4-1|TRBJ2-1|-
CASSDPGGSSYNEQFF
TGCGCCAGCAGCGACCCGGGGGGCAGCTCCTACAATGAGCAGTTCTTC
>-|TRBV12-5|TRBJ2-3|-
CASGLAGAPDTQYF
TGTGCTAGTGGTTTGGCGGGAGCCCCAGATACGCAGTATTTT
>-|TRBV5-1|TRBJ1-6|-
CASSEGRVPSSYNSPLHF
TGCGCCAGCAGCGAGGGACGCGTACCGAGCTCCTATAATTCACCCCTCCACTTT
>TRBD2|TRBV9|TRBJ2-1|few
CASSVGGAFSSYNEQFF
TGTGCCAGCAGCGTCGGGGGGGCCTTCAGCTCCTACAATGAGCAGTTCTTC
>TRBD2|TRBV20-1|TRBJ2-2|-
CSARESGGSHTGELFF
TGCAGTGCTAGAGAATCGGGGGGATCCCATACCGGGGAGCTGTTTTTT
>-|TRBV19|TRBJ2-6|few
CASSTGVSGANVLTF
TGTGCCAGTAGTACGGGGGTCTCTGGGGCCAACGTCCTGACTTTC
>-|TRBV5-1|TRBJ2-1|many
CASSLGDNEQFF
TGTGCCAGCAGCTTAGGGGACAATGAGCAGTTCTTC
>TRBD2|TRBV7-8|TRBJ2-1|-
CASSLVWREGLNEQFF
TGTGCCAGCAGCTTAGTTTGGCGGGAGGGCCTCAATGAGCAGTTCTTC
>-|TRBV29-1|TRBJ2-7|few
CSVDQGSYEQYF
TGCAGCGTTGATCAGGGTTCGTACGAGCAGTACTTC
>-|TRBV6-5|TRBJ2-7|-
CASSYSVGGGYEQYF
TGTGCCAGCAGTTACTCGGTAGGGGGGGGCTACGAGCAGTACTTC
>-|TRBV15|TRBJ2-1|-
CATSSPLRNSVFNEQFF
TGTGCCACCAGCAGTCCCTTGCGGAATAGCGTATTCAATGAGCAGTTCTTC
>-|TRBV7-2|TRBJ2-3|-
CASSLDTGHNTQYF
TGTGCCAGCAGCTTAGATACGGGACACAATACGCAGTATTTT
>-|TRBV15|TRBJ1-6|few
CATSRGSGDYSPLHF
TGTGCCACCAGCAGAGGCAGCGGGGATTATTCACCCCTCCACTTT
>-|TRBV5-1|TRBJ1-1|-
CASSLTNTEAFF
TGCGCCAGCAGCTTGACTAACACTGAAGCTTTCTTT
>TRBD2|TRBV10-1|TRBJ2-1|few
CASSDSAGGRNEQFF
TGCGCCAGCAGTGATTCTGCGGGAGGACGCAATGAGCAGTTCTTC